Only a few counts were recorded for the clone carrying this T cell receptor beta chain. Its matching antigen is unknown. These data belong to a study of T cell responses to AZD1222 COVID-19 vaccine. General study results and limits: Dominant at 160-218 and 743-854, vaccine-associated CD4 TCRs also spanned spike. Spike-specific TCR breadth and depth grew following two AZD1222 doses. Females made up more of the donors, who were largely white British, and clonal diversity may have come out too low.

Method: immunoSEQ multiplex PCR; TCRdb's copy keeps in-frame clones and lacks some. The data contain more than 120,000 clones, about 86% of them singletons. The CDR3 totals 15 residues. Germline assignment: CDR1 MNHEY and CDR2 SVGAGI. The V end was cut by 4 bases, the J end by 3 bases, with 15 bases between. This sequence originates from an adult who received the AZD1222 COVID-19 vaccine. The specimen comprised peripheral blood, sampled 28 days after the second AZD1222 dose. The chain couples TRBV6-5 to TRBJ1-1, with D perhaps matching TRBD1 (5 bases). The CDR3 is CASSFVRLGDTEAFF. CDR3 nucleotide sequence: TGTGCCAGCAGTTTTGTCCGGTTGGGGGACACTGAAGCTTTCTTT.